Shown below are 25 T cell receptor beta chains from a single sample sequenced in a study of human T cells and chemical hapten exposure. TCRdb re-analysed the RACE reads in MiXCR, keeping a single row per CDR3 protein. Seen here are around 300,000 distinct CDR3 sequences, approximately 8% observed once, and the top ten hold around 1.2%. Indicated time point: pre-sensitization, week 0. The sample's treatment: therapeutic diphenylcyclopropenone sensitization with weekly scalp DPC. Sequencing was performed on whole blood, taken in connection with sensitization to the hapten diphenylcyclopropenone (DPC). Every receptor here comes from a man younger than 35 with alopecia areata. Some clones in this sample may be carry-over from other donors' samples.

The chain uses TRBV5-1 and TRBJ1-1; D might be TRBD1 (5 bases). Trimming cost V 3 bases and J 1 base, with 13 bases left between them. The germline gives CDR1 SGHRS, CDR2 YFSETQ. This CDR3 is 15 amino acids long. As DNA, the CDR3 is TGCGCCAGCAGCTCGATGCCTGGACAGAACACTGAAGCTTTCTTT. Translation gives CASSSMPGQNTEAFF.

The rearrangement joins TRBV9 to TRBJ1-6; D remains unclear. The CDR3 has 13 residues. The V gene lost 2 bases and the J gene lost 7 bases, with 7 bases spanning the gap. The germline CDR1 and CDR2 sequences are SGDLS and YYNGEE. CDR3 residues: CASSVAGNSPLHF. The CDR3 nucleotides read TGTGCCAGCAGCGTGGCCGGGAATTCACCCCTCCACTTT.

The chain is built from TRBV7-9 and TRBJ1-1; no definite D call. This CDR3 has 14 amino acids. Germline CDR1 SEHNR, CDR2 FQNEAQ (reference sequence). The V gene lost 4 bases and the J gene lost 1 base, with 10 bases spanning the gap. The CDR3 protein is CASSWRNENTEAFF. In DNA form, the CDR3 reads TGTGCCAGCAGCTGGAGGAACGAGAACACTGAAGCTTTCTTT.

V and J are TRBV13 and TRBJ1-2, with 8 bases matching TRBD1. With V trimmed by 5 bases and J by 4 bases, 6 bases remained unmatched. The germline V gene has CDR1 PRHDT and CDR2 FYEKMQ (reference sequence). The CDR3 is 14 amino acids. CDR3 DNA: TGTGCCAGCAGCACCGACAGGGGAGCCTATGGCTACACCTTC. It yields the protein CASSTDRGAYGYTF.

In its sample, this clonotype was seen many times. V gene TRBV12-3 or TRBV12-4 combines with J gene TRBJ1-5; no firm D call. Between the trimmed V and J ends, which lost 7 bases and 4 bases, there was a span of 17 bases. The CDR3 has 15 amino acids. CDR3: CASTWAGLANQPQHF. The DNA for the CDR3 is TGTGCCAGCACCTGGGCGGGATTAGCTAATCAGCCCCAGCATTTT.

This clonotype was seen at least ten times. The chain carries TRBV11-2 and TRBJ2-1; no clear D gene. CDR3 length: 15 amino acids. Trimming shortened V by 1 base and J by 8 bases, and 15 bases separated the two germline ends. Per germline, CDR1 SGHAT and CDR2 FQNNGV. CDR3 amino acids: CASSLGVRLLHEQFF. CDR3 coding DNA: TGTGCCAGCAGCTTAGGGGTCAGACTCCTCCATGAGCAGTTCTTC. The full variable domain, rest sourced from reference TRBV11-2 and TRBJ2-1, is EAGVAQSPRYKIIEKRQSVAFWCNPISGHATLYWYQQILGQGPKLLIQFQNNGVVDDSQLPKDRFSAERLKGVDSTLKIQPAKLEDSAVYLCASSLGVRLLHEQFFGPGTRLTVL.

The chain is built from TRBV9 and TRBJ1-1, with D perhaps TRBD1 (6 bases). CDR3 length equals 16 residues. V lost 0 bases, J lost 0 bases, and 12 bases lay in between. In germline, CDR1 is SGDLS, CDR2 YYNGEE. This CDR3 is CASSVGTGSVNTEAFF. The CDR3, as DNA: TGTGCCAGCAGCGTAGGCACAGGGTCGGTGAACACTGAAGCTTTCTTT.

A few counts support this clonotype. The rearrangement joins TRBV4-3 to TRBJ1-3; D perhaps matches TRBD1 (6 bases). The CDR3 has 17 amino acids. Germline CDR1 reads LGHNA; CDR2 reads YSLEER. Trimming left V 0 bases short and J 3 bases short, with 15 bases between. DNA of the CDR3: TGCGCCAGCAGCCAAGATCGGGACCAGGGGCTTGGAAACACCATATATTTT. It yields the protein CASSQDRDQGLGNTIYF.

The chain carries TRBV5-1 and TRBJ1-2, with no clear D. The V end was cut by 4 bases, the J end by 3 bases, with 10 bases between. The CDR3 length is 13 residues. From germline, CDR1 is SGHRS and CDR2 YFSETQ. The CDR3 spells CASSLDTHYGYTF. The CDR3 DNA reads as TGCGCCAGCAGCCTAGACACCCACTATGGCTACACCTTC.

The chain couples TRBV10-3 to TRBJ2-7, with a tentative D call TRBD1 (6 bases). The CDR3 is made up of 14 amino acids. Between the trimmed V and J ends, which lost 0 bases and 3 bases, there was a span of 9 bases. Germline V gives CDR1 ENHRY, CDR2 SYGVKD. DNA of the CDR3: TGTGCCATCAGTGAGTCGACAGGATTCTACGAGCAGTACGTC. Protein sequence: CAISESTGFYEQYV.

V gene TRBV6-1 combines with J gene TRBJ2-3; 7 nucleotides align to TRBD2. CDR3 length: 14 residues. V lost 10 bases and J lost 2; bases outside the gene matches: 9. The germline V gene encodes CDR1 MNHNS and CDR2 SASEGT. The CDR3 region has the DNA TGTGCCACGCCCTCAGGGAGGGCCACAGATACGCAGTATTTT. Amino acid sequence: CATPSGRATDTQYF.

This chain connects TRBV12-5 to TRBJ1-3; TRBD1 matches 9 bases. V dropped 4 bases and J dropped 8; count of bases not matched to a gene: 6. CDR1 and CDR2 from the germline V gene are LGHNT and FRNRAP. This CDR3 comprises 14 residues. The DNA of the CDR3 is TGTGCTAGTGGTTGGACAGGGGAAGTAGACACCATATATTTT. Translated, it gives CASGWTGEVDTIYF.

The chain uses TRBV12-3 or TRBV12-4 and TRBJ2-5; tentative D call: TRBD1 (6 bases). V lost 10 bases and J 0 bases, leaving 18 bases between the germline ends. This CDR3 spans 15 amino acids. Written as DNA, the CDR3 is TGTGCCAACAGCCTCGGACAGCCGTACCAAGAGACCCAGTACTTC. Translating gives CANSLGQPYQETQYF.

For this clonotype: This clone may be a read error of a much larger clone one base away. V gene TRBV11-1 combines with J gene TRBJ1-5; D unresolved. Trimming took off 2 bases at V and 2 bases at J, with 4 bases between the two ends. From germline, CDR1 is SGHAT and CDR2 FQDESV (reference sequence). This CDR3 comprises 13 residues. The CDR3 here is CASSLKGNQPQHF. DNA of the CDR3: TGTGCCAGCAGCTTAAAGGGCAATCAGCCCCAGCATTTT.

This clonotype has a count of ten or more. The rearrangement links TRBV7-2 to TRBJ1-2; the D gene is possibly TRBD1 (5 bases). The length of the CDR3 is 15 residues. The germline V and J ends were trimmed by 8 bases and 4 bases, with 20 bases remaining between them. CDR1 and CDR2 (germline): SGHTA, FQGNSA. Written as DNA, the CDR3 is TGTGCCAGCCTATTGCAAAGGGGCGCAATCTATGGCTACACCTTC. It yields the protein CASLLQRGAIYGYTF.

This chain joins TRBV7-2 and TRBJ1-3, with 9 bases fitting TRBD1. Germline CDR1 reads SGHTA; CDR2 reads FQGNSA. With V trimmed by 5 bases and J by 4 bases, 6 bases remained unmatched. The CDR3 has 15 amino acids. CDR3: CASSPQGALGNTIYF. The CDR3 region has the DNA TGTGCCAGCAGCCCACAGGGGGCTTTAGGAAACACCATATATTTT.

This clonotype was picked up a small number of times. The gene calls are TRBV4-3 and TRBJ1-2; D uncertain. The CDR3 contains 15 residues. Germline V CDR1 and CDR2: LGHNA, YSLEER. Between the trimmed V and J ends, which lost 0 bases and 3 bases, there was a span of 11 bases. The CDR3, as DNA: TGCGCCAGCAGCCAAGATCTCCGATTCGACTATGGCTACACCTTC. Its protein is CASSQDLRFDYGYTF.

The rearrangement links TRBV14 to TRBJ2-7; 9 bases agree with TRBD1. The germline V gene has CDR1 SGHDN and CDR2 FVKESK. The CDR3 runs 15 residues. The ends lost 2 bases at V and 5 bases at J; junction bases unmatched: 7. The CDR3 sequence is CASSQPDRGEDEQYV. DNA of the CDR3: TGTGCCAGCAGCCAACCGGACAGGGGAGAGGACGAGCAGTACGTC.

This clonotype was detected only a few times. V is TRBV10-3 and J is TRBJ2-7, with unresolved D. Trimming took off 2 bases at V and 2 bases at J, with 10 bases between the two ends. CDR1 is ENHRY and CDR2 is SYGVKD in the germline V gene. This CDR3 contains 14 residues. CDR3 sequence reads: CAISEGEFPYEQYF. The CDR3, as DNA: TGTGCCATCAGTGAGGGGGAATTCCCCTACGAGCAGTACTTC.

This clonotype was seen more than once but under ten times. The rearrangement links TRBV5-1 to TRBJ2-7; 7 nucleotides agree with TRBD1. The CDR3 sequence is 13 residues long. Germline V CDR1 and CDR2: SGHRS, YFSETQ. The V segment lost 0 bases and the J segment 5 bases; nucleotides outside the gene matches: 2. The CDR3 sequence: CASSLGQGDEQYV. The CDR3 DNA is TGCGCCAGCAGCTTGGGACAGGGTGACGAGCAGTACGTC.

For the CDR3, the DNA is TGCGCCAGCAGCTTGGACGCTCGCAGTTCCTACAATGAGCAGTTCTTC. Translation: CASSLDARSSYNEQFF. The V call is TRBV5-1, the J call TRBJ2-1; no clear D. This CDR3 spans 16 amino acids. The V gene lost 0 bases and the J gene lost 1 base, with 11 bases spanning the gap. The V gene's germline CDR1 is SGHRS and CDR2 YFSETQ.

This clonotype turned up a few times. The rearrangement links TRBV6-4 to TRBJ2-3; 10 positions match TRBD2. V lost 2 bases and J lost 2; bases outside the gene matches: 1. This CDR3 contains 15 residues. Germline V gene data show CDR1 as MRHNA and CDR2 as SNTAGT. CDR3 sequence (DNA): TGTGCCAGCAGTGACAGCGGGGGGGCCACAGATACGCAGTATTTT. This sequence encodes CASSDSGGATDTQYF.

The chain couples TRBV5-1 to TRBJ2-7; 9 bases fit TRBD2. Looked up from germline, CDR1 is SGHRS and CDR2 is YFSETQ. CDR3 length: 16 residues. V was clipped by 0 bases and J by 2 bases; unmatched bases: 6. CDR3 sequence: CASSLVLRGGPYEQYF. The CDR3 coding sequence is TGCGCCAGCAGCTTGGTCCTGCGGGGGGGTCCCTACGAGCAGTACTTC.

This clonotype was seen repeatedly, ten times or more. The chain carries TRBV7-2 and TRBJ1-2; D may be TRBD1 (5 bases). The CDR3 totals 13 residues. Per germline, CDR1 SGHTA and CDR2 FQGNSA. Trimming cost V 6 bases and J 4 bases, with 12 bases left between them. CDR3: CASRPQVRYGYTF. For the CDR3, the DNA is TGTGCCAGCAGGCCACAGGTCCGCTATGGCTACACCTTC. Drawing the rest from reference TRBV7-2 and TRBJ1-2, the complete variable domain is GAGVSQSPSNKVTEKGKDVELRCDPISGHTALYWYRQSLGQGLEFLIYFQGNSAPDKSGLPSDRFSAERTGGSVSTLTIQRTQQEDSAVYLCASRPQVRYGYTFGSGTRLTVV.

This clonotype was counted between two and nine times. The germline gene is not matched at one end of the junction; a read error may be the cause. This sequence joins TRBV6-5 and TRBJ1-1; 7 bases agree with TRBD1. Per the germline V gene, CDR1 is MNHEY and CDR2 is SVGAGI. The CDR3 has 13 residues. CDR3 amino acids: CASSFQGTAAPQF. CDR3 DNA: TGTGCCAGCAGTTTTCAAGGGACAGCGGCCCCTCAGTTT.